The next 8 T cell receptor beta chains were all read from a single sample in a study of T cell responses to AZD1222 COVID-19 vaccine. TCRdb's table, derived via immunoSEQ multiplex PCR, lists solely in-frame clones and lacks some. The sample holds about 99,000 clones; 85% to 90% are singletons and the top ten take 2.8%. Here the sequenced sample was peripheral blood, taken on day 0 of AZD1222 vaccination. Every receptor here comes from an adult in good health.

J is TRBJ2-1 and V is TRBV3-1 (or the pseudogene TRBV3-2); 9 positions agree with TRBD2. Germline CDR1 reads LGHDT; CDR2 reads YNNKEL (reference sequence). V trimming: 3 bases; J trimming: 3 bases; junction bases outside the gene matches: 9. The CDR3 spans 17 residues. The CDR3 spells CASSHSLAGVIYNEQFF. The CDR3 nucleotides read TGTGCCAGCAGCCATTCCTTAGCGGGAGTTATCTACAATGAGCAGTTCTTC.

The chain has TRBV5-1 and TRBJ2-7; D gene ambiguous. V gave up 1 base and J gave up 4 bases, with 6 bases separating them. The CDR3 consists of 12 residues. CDR1 and CDR2 (germline): SGHRS, YFSETQ. CDR3: CASSLSGYEQYF. In DNA, the CDR3 is TGCGCCAGCAGCTTGTCGGGTTACGAGCAGTACTTC.

This sequence joins TRBV19 and TRBJ1-5; tentative D call: TRBD1 (6 bases). CDR1 is LNHDA, CDR2 SQIVND, per germline (reference sequence). V lost 4 bases, J lost 2 bases, and 18 bases lay in between. The CDR3 runs to 17 residues. The CDR3 spells CASSSGLVGGGNQPQHF. CDR3 coding DNA: TGTGCCAGTAGTAGTGGCTTAGTAGGGGGAGGCAATCAGCCCCAGCATTTT.

This chain links TRBV28 with TRBJ1-2; a weak D match, TRBD1 (6 bases). CDR3 length: 13 amino acids. Germline values: CDR1 MDHEN, CDR2 SYDVKM. Deletions cut 10 bases from V and 0 bases from J, with 12 bases between. CDR3 amino acids: CATPDSTNYGYTF. CDR3 nucleotides: TGTGCCACACCGGACAGTACTAACTATGGCTACACCTTC.

The DNA for the CDR3 is TGTGCCAGCAGTGGGGGAGGAACCTACGAGCAGTACTTC. It is translated as CASSGGGTYEQYF. This chain joins TRBV2 and TRBJ2-7; D may be TRBD2 (6 bases). With 4 bases removed from V and 2 bases from J, the gap between germline ends came to 9 bases. The germline CDR1 and CDR2 sequences are SNHLY and FYNNEI. This CDR3 is built from 13 residues.

The V and J genes are TRBV6-5 and TRBJ2-7; 8 nucleotides align to TRBD1. This CDR3 region has 15 residues. The germline gives CDR1 MNHEY, CDR2 SVGAGI. With V trimmed by 6 bases and J by 2 bases, 9 bases remained unmatched. CDR3 in DNA: TGTGCCAGCAGCGCCTTTGGACAGGGAACCTACGAGCAGTACTTC. This translates into CASSAFGQGTYEQYF.

The chain couples TRBV5-5 to TRBJ2-1, with 9 bases fitting TRBD2. The junction had 7 bases not matched to a gene; V was cut back by 0 bases and J by 6 bases. CDR1 SGHKS and CDR2 YYEKEE come from the germline V gene (reference sequence). The CDR3 covers 16 residues. CDR3: CASSLASSGRPNEQFF. CDR3 DNA: TGTGCCAGCAGCTTGGCGAGTAGCGGGAGACCCAATGAGCAGTTCTTC.

This rearrangement joins TRBV3-1 (or the pseudogene TRBV3-2) to TRBJ2-1; the D is unclear. The CDR3 contains 14 residues. The germline V gene encodes CDR1 LGHDT and CDR2 YNNKEL (reference sequence). V shed 6 bases and J shed 7 bases, with 16 bases lying between them. CDR3 sequence (DNA): TGTGCCAGCAGTATCGAGATTGGGCATAATGAGCAGTTCTTC. This translates into CASSIEIGHNEQFF.